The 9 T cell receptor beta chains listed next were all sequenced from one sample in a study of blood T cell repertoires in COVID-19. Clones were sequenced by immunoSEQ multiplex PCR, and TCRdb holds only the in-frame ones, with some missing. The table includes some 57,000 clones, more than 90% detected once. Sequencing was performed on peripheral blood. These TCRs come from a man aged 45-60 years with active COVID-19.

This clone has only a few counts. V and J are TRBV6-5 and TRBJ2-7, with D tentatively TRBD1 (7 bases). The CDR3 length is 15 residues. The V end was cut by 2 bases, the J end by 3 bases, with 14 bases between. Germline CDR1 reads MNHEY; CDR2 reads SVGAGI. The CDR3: CASSYRGQGVYEQYF. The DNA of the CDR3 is TGTGCCAGCAGTTACCGGGGGCAGGGGGTCTACGAGCAGTACTTC.

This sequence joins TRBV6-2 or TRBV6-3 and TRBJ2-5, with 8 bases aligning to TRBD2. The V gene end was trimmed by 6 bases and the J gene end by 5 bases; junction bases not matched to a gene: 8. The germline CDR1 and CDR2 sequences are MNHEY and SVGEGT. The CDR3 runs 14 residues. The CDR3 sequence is CASSPWTGGETQYF. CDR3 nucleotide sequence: TGTGCCAGCAGCCCCTGGACGGGGGGGGAGACCCAGTACTTC.

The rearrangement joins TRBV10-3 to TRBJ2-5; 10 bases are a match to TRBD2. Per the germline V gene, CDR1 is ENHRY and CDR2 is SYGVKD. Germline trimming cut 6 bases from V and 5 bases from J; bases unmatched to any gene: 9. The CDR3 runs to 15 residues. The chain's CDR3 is CAIRKGLAEGETQYF. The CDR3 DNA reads TGTGCCATCAGGAAAGGACTAGCGGAGGGGGAGACCCAGTACTTC.

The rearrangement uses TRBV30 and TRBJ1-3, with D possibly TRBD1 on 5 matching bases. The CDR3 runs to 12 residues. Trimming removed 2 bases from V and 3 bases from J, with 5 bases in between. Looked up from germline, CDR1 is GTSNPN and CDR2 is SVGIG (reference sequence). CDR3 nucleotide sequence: TGTGCCTGGAGTACAGGTGGAAACACCATATATTTT. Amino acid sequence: CAWSTGGNTIYF.

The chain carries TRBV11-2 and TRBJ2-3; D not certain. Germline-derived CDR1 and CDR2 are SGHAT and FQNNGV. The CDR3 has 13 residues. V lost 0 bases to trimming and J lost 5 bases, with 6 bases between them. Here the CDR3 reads CASSLDLLDTQYF. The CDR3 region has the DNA TGTGCCAGCAGCTTAGATCTTTTAGATACGCAGTATTTT.

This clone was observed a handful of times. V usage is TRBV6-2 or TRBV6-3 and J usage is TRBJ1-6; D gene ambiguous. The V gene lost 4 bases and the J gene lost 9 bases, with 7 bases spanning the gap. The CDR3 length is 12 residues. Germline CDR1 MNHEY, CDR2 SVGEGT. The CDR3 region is CASSSRPSPLHF. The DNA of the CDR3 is TGTGCCAGCAGTTCTAGGCCTTCACCCCTCCACTTT.

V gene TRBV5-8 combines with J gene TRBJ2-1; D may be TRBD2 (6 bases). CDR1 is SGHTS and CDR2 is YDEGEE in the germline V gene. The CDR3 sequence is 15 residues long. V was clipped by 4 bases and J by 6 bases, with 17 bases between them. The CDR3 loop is CASSDYSGYLNEQFF. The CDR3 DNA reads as TGTGCCAGCAGCGACTATAGCGGATACCTCAATGAGCAGTTCTTC.

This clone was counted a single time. CDR3 bases: TGTGCCATCAGCAAATCGACAGGGGTGGGAACTGAAGCTTTCTTT. Amino acid sequence: CAISKSTGVGTEAFF. The rearrangement links TRBV10-3 to TRBJ1-1; 8 bases agree with TRBD1. The CDR3 spans 15 residues. Germline V gene lookup returns CDR1 ENHRY and CDR2 SYGVKD. Trimming took 6 bases from V and 5 from J; bases not matched to a gene: 11.

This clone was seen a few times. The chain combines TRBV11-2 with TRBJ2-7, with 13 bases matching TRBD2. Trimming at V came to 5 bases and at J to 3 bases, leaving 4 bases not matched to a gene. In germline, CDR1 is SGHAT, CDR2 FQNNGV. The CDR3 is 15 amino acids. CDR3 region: CASSATSGGNYEQYF. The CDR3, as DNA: TGTGCCAGCAGCGCGACTAGCGGGGGGAACTACGAGCAGTACTTC. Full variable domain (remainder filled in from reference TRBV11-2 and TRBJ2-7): EAGVAQSPRYKIIEKRQSVAFWCNPISGHATLYWYQQILGQGPKLLIQFQNNGVVDDSQLPKDRFSAERLKGVDSTLKIQPAKLEDSAVYLCASSATSGGNYEQYFGPGTRLTVT.